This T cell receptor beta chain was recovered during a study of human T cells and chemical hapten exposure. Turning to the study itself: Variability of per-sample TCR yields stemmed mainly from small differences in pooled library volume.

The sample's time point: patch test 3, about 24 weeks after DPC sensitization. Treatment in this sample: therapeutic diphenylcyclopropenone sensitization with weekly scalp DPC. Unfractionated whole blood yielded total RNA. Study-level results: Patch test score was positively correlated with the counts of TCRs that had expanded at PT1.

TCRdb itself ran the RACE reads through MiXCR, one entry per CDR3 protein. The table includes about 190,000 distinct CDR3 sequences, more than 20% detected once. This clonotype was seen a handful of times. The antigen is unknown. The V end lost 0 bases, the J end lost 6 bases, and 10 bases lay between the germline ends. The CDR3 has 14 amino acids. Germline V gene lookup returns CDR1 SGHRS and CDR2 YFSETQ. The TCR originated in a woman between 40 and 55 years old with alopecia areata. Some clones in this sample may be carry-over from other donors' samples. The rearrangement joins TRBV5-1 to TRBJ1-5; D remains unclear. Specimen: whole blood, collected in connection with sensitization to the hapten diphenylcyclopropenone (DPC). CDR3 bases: TGCGCCAGCAGCTTGGAGGGCGACGGTCAGCCCCAGCATTTT. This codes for CASSLEGDGQPQHF.